This T cell receptor (beta chain) was documented in a study of cytomegalovirus exposure and HLA in healthy donors. Overall study: An analysis done earlier identified more than 100 million unique TCR beta sequences from about 180 million T cells. Study-wide results and caveats: TCR beta V- and J-gene trimming, according to a later analysis, was linked to a missense DCLRE1C variant. Some V segments (TRBV6-2 and TRBV6-3 among them) were excluded as indistinguishable.

The V gene lost 1 base and the J gene lost 6 bases, with 15 bases spanning the gap. The CDR3 spans 16 residues. Germline CDR1 and CDR2: MGHRA and YSYEKL. Amplification used 60 Vbeta primers and 13 Jbeta primers. Generated by immunoSEQ multiplex PCR, the TCRdb table keeps only in-frame clones and is missing some. The sample has under 300,000 clones, about nine tenths seen once. Details on this clone: Its antigen is unknown.

Input material: PBMCs. This clonotype was sampled from a girl aged 2 to 9 in good health and CMV-seronegative. The chain employs TRBV4-1 and TRBJ1-4; D may be TRBD1 (6 bases). CDR3: CASSQGGPASDEKLFF. The CDR3 nucleotides are TGCGCCAGCAGCCAAGGGGGGCCCGCGTCGGATGAAAAACTGTTTTTT.